The 22 T cell receptor beta chains listed next were all sequenced from one sample in a study of T cell responses to AZD1222 COVID-19 vaccine. Sequencing was performed with immunoSEQ multiplex PCR; in TCRdb, only in-frame clones are kept and a portion is missing. The sample records tens of thousands of clones, 89% being singletons. Source: peripheral blood, taken on day 0 of AZD1222 vaccination. These receptor sequences come from an adult in good health.

This rearrangement joins TRBV19 to TRBJ2-7; D perhaps matches TRBD2 (7 bases). Germline V gene sequence: CDR1 LNHDA, CDR2 SQIVND (reference sequence). Between the trimmed V and J ends, which lost 7 bases and 10 bases, there was a span of 17 bases. The CDR3 contains 12 residues. CDR3 DNA: TGTGCCAGTACTTCTCTGGGGGGGGCCCAGTACTTC. Encoded protein: CASTSLGGAQYF. The full variable domain, its missing parts supplied by reference TRBV19 and TRBJ2-7, is DGGITQSPKYLFRKEGQNVTLSCEQNLNHDAMYWYRQDPGQGLRLIYYSQIVNDFQKGDIAEGYSVSREKKESFPLTVTSAQKNPTAFYLCASTSLGGAQYFGPGTRLTVT.

This clone has only one observation. The rearrangement uses TRBV6-4 and TRBJ2-2; D is undetermined. CDR1 is MRHNA, CDR2 SNTAGT, per germline. The CDR3 is 13 amino acids. V lost 4 bases and J 3 bases, leaving 6 bases between the germline ends. The CDR3 sequence is CASSASDTGELFF. The CDR3 DNA follows: TGTGCCAGCAGTGCCAGCGACACCGGGGAGCTGTTTTTT.

The chain links TRBV7-3 to TRBJ2-1, with D uncertain. CDR3 length equals 13 residues. Between the trimmed V and J ends, which lost 5 bases and 6 bases, there was a span of 11 bases. The germline V gene has CDR1 SGHTA and CDR2 FQGTGA. The CDR3 region is CASSQLSPNEQFF. CDR3 bases: TGTGCCAGCAGCCAACTTTCCCCCAATGAGCAGTTCTTC.

The rearrangement uses TRBV6-4 and TRBJ2-7, with D perhaps matching TRBD1 or TRBD2 (6 bases each). This CDR3 contains 14 residues. Germline CDR1 reads MRHNA; CDR2 reads SNTAGT. With 10 bases removed from V and 7 bases from J, the gap between germline ends came to 23 bases. This CDR3 is CAIGKAGQNWEQYF. CDR3 bases: TGTGCCATCGGGAAGGCGGGACAAAACTGGGAGCAGTACTTC.

CDR3 protein: CASSTGTVNQPQHF. The CDR3 DNA reads TGTGCCAGCAGCACCGGGACAGTAAATCAGCCCCAGCATTTT. The chain links TRBV5-5 to TRBJ1-5; 7 bases map to TRBD1. Germline-derived CDR1 and CDR2 are SGHKS and YYEKEE (reference sequence). CDR3 length: 14 residues. V lost 4 bases and J lost 4; bases outside the gene matches: 5. The entire variable domain, with the rest obtained from reference TRBV5-5 and TRBJ1-5, is as follows: DAGVTQSPTHLIKTRGQQVTLRCSPISGHKSVSWYQQVLGQGPQFIFQYYEKEERGRGNFPDRFSARQFPNYSSELNVNALLLGDSALYLCASSTGTVNQPQHFGDGTRLSIL.

The rearrangement links TRBV4-2 to TRBJ2-2; 11 nucleotides agree with TRBD2. The CDR3 runs 17 residues. Trimming cost V 1 base and J 9 bases; bases outside gene matches: 10. Germline CDR1 is LGHNA and CDR2 is YNFKEQ. This CDR3 is CASSQALGTSGRRELFF. The DNA of the CDR3 is TGTGCCAGCAGCCAAGCTTTAGGAACTAGCGGGAGAAGGGAGCTGTTTTTT.

The genes are TRBV15 and TRBJ2-3; weak D call: TRBD1 (5 bases). CDR3 length: 13 amino acids. Trimming took 1 base from V and 4 from J, leaving 6 bases between them. CDR1 and CDR2 (germline): LNHNV, YYDKDF (reference sequence). The CDR3 sequence is CATSRARADTQYF. CDR3 coding DNA: TGTGCCACCAGCAGAGCCAGGGCAGATACGCAGTATTTT.

V gene TRBV19 combines with J gene TRBJ2-1; 13 nucleotides agree with TRBD2. The CDR3 is 14 amino acids. V was pared by 5 bases and J by 5 bases, with 0 bases of the junction left unmatched. The germline CDR1 and CDR2 sequences are LNHDA and SQIVND (reference sequence). The CDR3 coding sequence is TGTGCCAGTAGTGGGACTAGCGGGAACAATGAGCAGTTCTTC. Its translation is CASSGTSGNNEQFF. Variable domain in full (rest from reference TRBV19 and TRBJ2-1): DGGITQSPKYLFRKEGQNVTLSCEQNLNHDAMYWYRQDPGQGLRLIYYSQIVNDFQKGDIAEGYSVSREKKESFPLTVTSAQKNPTAFYLCASSGTSGNNEQFFGPGTRLTVL.

A note on this clone: The junction shows a germline mismatch at one end, possibly a read error. The genes are TRBV6-5 and TRBJ2-1; 9 positions agree with TRBD2. This CDR3 region has 15 residues. The germline V gene encodes CDR1 MNHEY and CDR2 SVGAGI. CDR3 coding DNA: TGTGCCAGCAGCTACTTGACTAGCGGCTACAATGAGCAGTTCTTC. Translation gives CASSYLTSGYNEQFF.

V usage is TRBV19 and J usage is TRBJ2-1; TRBD2 matches 13 bases. The CDR3 extends over 14 amino acids. V shed 8 bases, J shed 6 bases, and the junction held 4 bases outside the gene matches. Per germline, CDR1 LNHDA and CDR2 SQIVND (reference sequence). The CDR3 nucleotides are TGTGCCAGTGAAAGGACTAGCGGGAGCAATGAGCAGTTCTTC. Amino acid sequence: CASERTSGSNEQFF.

V gene TRBV5-1 combines with J gene TRBJ2-7, with D perhaps assigned TRBD1 or TRBD2 (5 bases each). CDR1 and CDR2 from the germline V gene are SGHRS and YFSETQ. Trimming took 4 bases from V and 2 from J, leaving 10 bases between them. The CDR3 is made up of 13 amino acids. The CDR3 loop is CASSLGPTYEQYF. In nucleotides, the CDR3 is TGCGCCAGCAGCCTGGGACCCACCTACGAGCAGTACTTC.

The J gene is TRBJ2-1, the V gene TRBV27; the match to TRBD1 covers 7 bases. The germline CDR1 and CDR2 sequences are MNHEY and SMNVEV (reference sequence). This CDR3 is built from 15 residues. V lost 3 bases to trimming and J lost 5 bases; unmatched junction nucleotides: 7. The CDR3 region has the DNA TGTGCCAGCAGTTTCGGGACAGTTATCAACAATGAGCAGTTCTTC. Its protein is CASSFGTVINNEQFF.

The chain uses TRBV18 and TRBJ1-1; TRBD1 might be the D (5 bases). V lost 5 bases to trimming and J lost 0 bases, with 22 bases between them. The germline gives CDR1 KGHSH, CDR2 LQKENI. This CDR3 is built from 18 residues. This CDR3 is CASSTLWASKGLNTEAFF. The CDR3 nucleotides read TGTGCCAGCTCAACACTCTGGGCCAGTAAGGGGCTGAACACTGAAGCTTTCTTT.

The chain carries TRBV27 and TRBJ2-5; D perhaps matches TRBD1 (5 bases). The CDR3 has 13 amino acids. Germline-derived CDR1 and CDR2 are MNHEY and SMNVEV (reference sequence). V was trimmed by 3 bases and J by 5 bases, leaving 10 bases between them. The CDR3 region has the DNA TGTGCCAGCAGTTTTAGACAGCTGGAGACCCAGTACTTC. Residues: CASSFRQLETQYF.

This sequence joins TRBV6-5 and TRBJ1-1; D is uncertain. Trimming removed 0 bases from V and 1 base from J, with 12 bases in between. This CDR3 has 16 amino acids. Germline CDR1 reads MNHEY; CDR2 reads SVGAGI. In DNA form, the CDR3 reads TGTGCCAGCAGTTACTCGATCCTCTCAGAGAACACTGAAGCTTTCTTT. It yields the protein CASSYSILSENTEAFF.

This chain links TRBV5-6 with TRBJ1-6, with D possibly TRBD1 on 5 matching bases. The CDR3 length is 15 residues. The germline V and J ends were trimmed by 4 bases and 7 bases, with 15 bases remaining between them. Per the germline V gene, CDR1 is SGHDT and CDR2 is YYEEEE. The CDR3 protein is CASSAREGRNSPLHF. In DNA, the CDR3 is TGTGCCAGCAGCGCCAGGGAGGGCCGAAATTCACCCCTCCACTTT.

The chain joins TRBV4-2 to TRBJ1-2; the D is unclear. The CDR3 is 13 residues long. V was cut by 0 bases and J by 6 bases, with 8 bases left in between. Germline V gene sequence: CDR1 LGHNA, CDR2 YNFKEQ. The CDR3: CASSQDVGDGYTF. The CDR3 DNA reads as TGTGCCAGCAGCCAAGACGTTGGGGATGGCTACACCTTC.

This chain uses TRBV3-1 (or the pseudogene TRBV3-2) with TRBJ2-7; the match to TRBD2 covers 7 bases. The length of the CDR3 is 16 residues. The V gene end was trimmed by 1 base and the J gene end by 7 bases; junction bases not matched to a gene: 13. Germline values: CDR1 LGHDT, CDR2 YNNKEL (reference sequence). This CDR3 reads CASSQARGGGPGEQYF. In nucleotides, the CDR3 is TGTGCCAGCAGCCAAGCCCGTGGGGGAGGGCCCGGGGAGCAGTACTTC.

CDR3: CASSLDIYEQYF. The DNA of the CDR3 is TGTGCCAGCAGTTTAGACATTTACGAGCAGTACTTC. This chain uses TRBV12-3 or TRBV12-4 with TRBJ2-7; D is ambiguous. CDR3 length: 12 residues. Trimming took 1 base from V and 4 from J, leaving 5 bases between them.

The chain recombines TRBV6-5 with TRBJ2-7; 9 bases align to TRBD1. The length of the CDR3 is 16 residues. V was clipped by 0 bases and J by 5 bases; unmatched bases: 8. Germline-derived CDR1 and CDR2 are MNHEY and SVGAGI. The CDR3 spells CASSYSYYGTGNEQYF. The CDR3 nucleotides are TGTGCCAGCAGTTACTCTTATTACGGGACAGGGAACGAGCAGTACTTC.

This clone showed up just once. The rearrangement uses TRBV27 and TRBJ1-6; 7 positions match TRBD1. There are 14 residues in the CDR3. Trimming took 5 bases from V and 4 from J; bases not matched to a gene: 2. The germline CDR1 and CDR2 sequences are MNHEY and SMNVEV (reference sequence). The CDR3 region has the DNA TGTGCCAGCAGTCGGACAGGTTATAATTCACCCCTCCACTTT. This encodes CASSRTGYNSPLHF.

This clone appeared a single time. V and J are TRBV5-6 and TRBJ1-5; 9 bases are a match to TRBD1. Germline V gene lookup returns CDR1 SGHDT and CDR2 YYEEEE. Trimming removed 0 bases from V and 6 bases from J; junction bases left unmatched: 4. This CDR3 is built from 15 residues. CDR3 sequence reads: CASSLAGTGSQPQHF. The CDR3 DNA reads TGTGCCAGCAGCTTGGCCGGGACAGGGAGTCAGCCCCAGCATTTT.